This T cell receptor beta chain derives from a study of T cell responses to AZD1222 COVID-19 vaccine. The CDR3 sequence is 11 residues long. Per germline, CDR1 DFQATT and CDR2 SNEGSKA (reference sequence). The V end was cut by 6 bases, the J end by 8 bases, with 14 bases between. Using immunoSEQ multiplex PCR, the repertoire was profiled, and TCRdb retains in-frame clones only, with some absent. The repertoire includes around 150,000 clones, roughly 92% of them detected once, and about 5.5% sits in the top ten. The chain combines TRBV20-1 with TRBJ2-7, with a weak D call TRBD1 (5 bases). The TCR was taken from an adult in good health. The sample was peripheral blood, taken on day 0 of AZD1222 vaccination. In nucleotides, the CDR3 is TGCAGTGCCCCGAGCGCAGGGAAGCAGTACTTC. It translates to CSAPSAGKQYF.